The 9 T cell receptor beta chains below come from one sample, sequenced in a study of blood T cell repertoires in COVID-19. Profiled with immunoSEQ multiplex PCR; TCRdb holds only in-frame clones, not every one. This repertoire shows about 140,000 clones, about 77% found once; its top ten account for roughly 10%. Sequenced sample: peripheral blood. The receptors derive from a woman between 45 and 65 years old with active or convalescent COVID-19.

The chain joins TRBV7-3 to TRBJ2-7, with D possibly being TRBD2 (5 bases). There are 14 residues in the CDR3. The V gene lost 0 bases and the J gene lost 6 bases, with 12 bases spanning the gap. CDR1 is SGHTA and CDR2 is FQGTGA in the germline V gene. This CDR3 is CASSLTPAVGEQYF. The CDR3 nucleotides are TGTGCCAGCAGCTTAACGCCAGCGGTAGGCGAGCAGTACTTC.

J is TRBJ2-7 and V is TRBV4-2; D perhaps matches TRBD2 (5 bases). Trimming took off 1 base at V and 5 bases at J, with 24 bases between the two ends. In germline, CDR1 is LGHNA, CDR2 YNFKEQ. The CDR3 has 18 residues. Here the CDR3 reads CASSQALPGSVPRHEQYF. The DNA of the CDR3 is TGTGCCAGCAGCCAAGCGCTACCCGGTAGCGTCCCTAGACACGAGCAGTACTTC.

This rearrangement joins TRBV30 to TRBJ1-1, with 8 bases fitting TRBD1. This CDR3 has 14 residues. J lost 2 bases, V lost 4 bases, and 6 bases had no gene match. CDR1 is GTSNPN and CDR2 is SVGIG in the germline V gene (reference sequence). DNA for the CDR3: TGTGCCTGGACGGGACAGGTATTAAACACTGAAGCTTTCTTT. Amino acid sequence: CAWTGQVLNTEAFF.

As DNA, the CDR3 is TGTGCCAGCAGACTACAGGGGGCAGAAGCTTTCTTT. Translated, it gives CASRLQGAEAFF. The gene calls are TRBV6-5 and TRBJ1-1; 9 bases are a match to TRBD1. This CDR3 region has 12 residues. V lost 6 bases to trimming and J lost 8 bases; unmatched junction nucleotides: 4. The germline V gene has CDR1 MNHEY and CDR2 SVGAGI.

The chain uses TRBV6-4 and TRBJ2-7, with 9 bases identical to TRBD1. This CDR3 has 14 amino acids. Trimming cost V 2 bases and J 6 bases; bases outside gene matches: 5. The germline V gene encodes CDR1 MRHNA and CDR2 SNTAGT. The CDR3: CASSDPGTGPEQYF. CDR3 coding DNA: TGTGCCAGCAGTGACCCCGGGACAGGGCCCGAGCAGTACTTC.

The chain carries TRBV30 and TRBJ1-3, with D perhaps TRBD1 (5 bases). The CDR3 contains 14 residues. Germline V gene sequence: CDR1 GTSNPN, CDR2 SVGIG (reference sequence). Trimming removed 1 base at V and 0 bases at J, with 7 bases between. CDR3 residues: CAWSGGASGNTIYF. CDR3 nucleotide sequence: TGTGCCTGGAGTGGGGGCGCCTCTGGAAACACCATATATTTT.

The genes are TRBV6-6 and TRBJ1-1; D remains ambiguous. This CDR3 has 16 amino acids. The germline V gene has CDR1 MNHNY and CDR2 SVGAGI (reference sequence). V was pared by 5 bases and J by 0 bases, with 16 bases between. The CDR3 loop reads CASSPEGTRMNTEAFF. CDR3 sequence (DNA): TGTGCCAGCAGTCCCGAGGGCACTCGAATGAACACTGAAGCTTTCTTT.

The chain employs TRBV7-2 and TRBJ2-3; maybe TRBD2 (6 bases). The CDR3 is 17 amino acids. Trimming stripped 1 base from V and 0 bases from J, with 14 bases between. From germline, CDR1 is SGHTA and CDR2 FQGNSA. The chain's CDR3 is CASSLGVGRGSTDTQYF. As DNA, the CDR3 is TGTGCCAGCAGCTTAGGAGTTGGGCGGGGAAGCACAGATACGCAGTATTTT.

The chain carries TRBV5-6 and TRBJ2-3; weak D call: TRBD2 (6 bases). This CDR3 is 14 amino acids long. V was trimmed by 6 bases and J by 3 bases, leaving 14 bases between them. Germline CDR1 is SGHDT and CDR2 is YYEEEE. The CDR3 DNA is TGTGCCAGCACTTCCACCGGGAGAACAGATACGCAGTATTTT. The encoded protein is CASTSTGRTDTQYF. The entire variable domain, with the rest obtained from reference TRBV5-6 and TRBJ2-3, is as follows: DAGVTQSPTHLIKTRGQQVTLRCSPKSGHDTVSWYQQALGQGPQFIFQYYEEEERQRGNFPDRFSGHQFPNYSSELNVNALLLGDSALYLCASTSTGRTDTQYFGPGTRLTVL.